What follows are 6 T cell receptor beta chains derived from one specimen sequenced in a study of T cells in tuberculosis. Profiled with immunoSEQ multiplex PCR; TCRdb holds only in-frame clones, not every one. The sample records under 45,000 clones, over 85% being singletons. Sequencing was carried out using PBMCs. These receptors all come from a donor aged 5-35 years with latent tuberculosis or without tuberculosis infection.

CDR3 loop: CASSIQGGGGNTIYF. CDR3 sequence (DNA): TGTGCCAGTAGTATCCAAGGGGGCGGTGGAAACACCATATATTTT. The rearrangement uses TRBV19 and TRBJ1-3; 7 bases line up with TRBD1. The V gene's germline CDR1 is LNHDA and CDR2 SQIVND (reference sequence). This CDR3 contains 15 residues. With 3 bases clipped from V and 3 bases from J, the junction kept 5 bases outside the gene matches.

CDR3 coding DNA: TGCGCCAGCAGCCTAGTCGGGGAGCTTAATGAAAAACTGTTTTTT. Translated, it gives CASSLVGELNEKLFF. This chain uses TRBV4-3 with TRBJ1-4; D uncertain. Germline V lookup: CDR1 LGHNA, CDR2 YSLEER. This CDR3 is 15 amino acids long. The V end was cut by 4 bases, the J end by 4 bases, with 13 bases between.

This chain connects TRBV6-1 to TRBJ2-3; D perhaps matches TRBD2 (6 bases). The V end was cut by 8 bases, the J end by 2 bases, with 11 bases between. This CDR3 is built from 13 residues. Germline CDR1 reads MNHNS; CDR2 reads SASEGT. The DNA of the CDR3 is TGTGCCAGCCGGGGACTTAACACAGATACGCAGTATTTT. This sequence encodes CASRGLNTDTQYF.

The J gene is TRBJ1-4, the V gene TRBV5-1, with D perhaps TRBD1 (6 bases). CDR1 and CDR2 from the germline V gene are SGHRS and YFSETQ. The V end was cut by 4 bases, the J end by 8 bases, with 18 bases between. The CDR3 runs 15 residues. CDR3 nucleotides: TGCGCCAGCAGCCCTACAGGGAAGGTAGGGGAAAAACTGTTTTTT. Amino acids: CASSPTGKVGEKLFF.

For the CDR3, the DNA is TGTGCCTGGGGGGGCCCCGGGGTTAGGAACACTGAAGCTTTCTTT. It yields the protein CAWGGPGVRNTEAFF. The rearrangement joins TRBV30 to TRBJ1-1; TRBD1 might be the D (6 bases). The CDR3 spans 15 residues. Trimming cost V 5 bases and J 1 base, with 17 bases left between them. The germline gives CDR1 GTSNPN, CDR2 SVGIG (reference sequence).

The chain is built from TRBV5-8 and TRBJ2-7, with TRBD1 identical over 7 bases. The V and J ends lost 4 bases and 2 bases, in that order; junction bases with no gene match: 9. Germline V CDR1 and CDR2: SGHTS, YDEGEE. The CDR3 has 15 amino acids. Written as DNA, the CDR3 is TGTGCCAGCAGCCCGGGACAGTTTGTTCCCTACGAGCAGTACTTC. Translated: CASSPGQFVPYEQYF.